This entry lists 10 T cell receptor beta chains sequenced from one sample in a study of blood T cell repertoires in COVID-19. The data were produced by immunoSEQ multiplex PCR, yet TCRdb's version contains in-frame clones alone and is incomplete. The sample lists about 170,000 clones, more than 85% occurring once. Sample: peripheral blood. These TCRs come from a man in his sixties with COVID-19, enrolled during active disease.

The rearrangement links TRBV5-1 to TRBJ2-3; D possibly corresponds to TRBD2 (5 bases). CDR3 length: 17 residues. The V and J ends lost 2 bases and 0 bases respectively, with 16 bases between them. Germline V CDR1 and CDR2: SGHRS, YFSETQ. The CDR3 spells CASSFAGVHPSTDTQYF. Written as DNA, the CDR3 is TGCGCCAGCAGCTTCGCCGGGGTCCACCCTAGCACAGATACGCAGTATTTT.

In this sample, this clone turned up once. This chain connects TRBV11-3 to TRBJ2-2; a weak D match, TRBD1 (6 bases). Germline V gene lookup returns CDR1 SGHNT and CDR2 YENEEA. The CDR3 sequence is 15 residues long. V lost 1 base and J lost 2, with 8 bases in between. CDR3 DNA: TGTGCCAGCAGCTTAGGGGACATAAACACCGGGGAGCTGTTTTTT. It specifies CASSLGDINTGELFF. Full variable domain (outside the CDR3, taken from reference TRBV11-3 and TRBJ2-2): EAGVVQSPRYKIIEKKQPVAFWCNPISGHNTLYWYLQNLGQGPELLIRYENEEAVDDSQLPKDRFSAERLKGVDSTLKIQPAELGDSAVYLCASSLGDINTGELFFGEGSRLTVL.

The V and J genes are TRBV19 and TRBJ1-2; the match to TRBD1 covers 8 bases. This CDR3 contains 15 residues. The V gene's germline CDR1 is LNHDA and CDR2 SQIVND (reference sequence). The ends lost 2 bases at V and 6 bases at J; junction bases unmatched: 8. CDR3 coding DNA: TGTGCCAGTAGTATATGGGACAGGCATAATAATGGCTACACCTTC. Encoded protein: CASSIWDRHNNGYTF.

The chain combines TRBV28 with TRBJ2-2, with D hard to call. CDR3 size: 14 residues. Germline CDR1 and CDR2: MDHEN and SYDVKM. The V end lost 6 bases, the J end lost 0 bases, and 8 bases lay between the germline ends. CDR3 in DNA: TGTGCCAGCAGAAATATTCCGAACACCGGGGAGCTGTTTTTT. Its protein is CASRNIPNTGELFF.

The chain joins TRBV7-9 to TRBJ2-1, with TRBD1 matching over 8 bases. The CDR3 loop spans 16 amino acids. Trimming cost V 5 bases and J 5 bases; bases outside gene matches: 11. Germline lookup yields CDR1 SEHNR and CDR2 FQNEAQ (reference sequence). The CDR3 is CASSPWTGLGNNEQFF. The DNA of the CDR3 is TGTGCCAGCAGCCCCTGGACAGGGTTAGGGAACAATGAGCAGTTCTTC.

The V call is TRBV5-1, the J call TRBJ1-4, with a weak D call TRBD1 (5 bases). The CDR3 runs 18 residues. Per the germline V gene, CDR1 is SGHRS and CDR2 is YFSETQ. Trimming removed 1 base from V and 7 bases from J, with 23 bases in between. The CDR3 coding sequence is TGCGCCAGCAGCTTGACACCAGCCGTAGGGGTGGGTGGTGAAAAACTGTTTTTT. This encodes CASSLTPAVGVGGEKLFF.

This clone came up a few times. This chain uses TRBV19 with TRBJ2-1, with 10 bases aligning to TRBD2. Germline V gives CDR1 LNHDA, CDR2 SQIVND (reference sequence). This CDR3 comprises 15 residues. Unmatched junction bases numbered 5, after V lost 7 bases and J lost 2 bases. The CDR3 DNA follows: TGTGCCAGTATCAAGCGGGGGGGACCCTACAATGAGCAGTTCTTC. Its translation is CASIKRGGPYNEQFF. Full variable domain (missing parts from reference TRBV19 and TRBJ2-1): DGGITQSPKYLFRKEGQNVTLSCEQNLNHDAMYWYRQDPGQGLRLIYYSQIVNDFQKGDIAEGYSVSREKKESFPLTVTSAQKNPTAFYLCASIKRGGPYNEQFFGPGTRLTVL.

The rearrangement links TRBV18 to TRBJ1-6; D unclear. CDR1 is KGHSH and CDR2 is LQKENI in the germline V gene. V lost 4 bases to trimming and J lost 6 bases, with 13 bases between them. CDR3 size: 15 residues. CDR3 protein: CASSRSYSLNSPLHF. The CDR3, as DNA: TGTGCCAGCTCACGGTCGTACAGTCTTAATTCACCCCTCCACTTT. Combining the CDR3 with reference TRBV18 and TRBJ1-6 gives the whole variable domain NAGVMQNPRHLVRRRGQEARLRCSPMKGHSHVYWYRQLPEEGLKFMVYLQKENIIDESGMPKERFSAEFPKEGPSILRIQQVVRGDSAAYFCASSRSYSLNSPLHFGNGTRLTVT.

V and J are TRBV5-8 and TRBJ1-1; 9 bases are shared with TRBD1. From germline, CDR1 is SGHTS and CDR2 YDEGEE. This CDR3 region has 14 residues. The V and J ends lost 3 bases and 4 bases, in that order; junction bases with no gene match: 4. The CDR3 nucleotides are TGTGCCAGCAGCTGGGGACAGGGTGGCACTGAAGCTTTCTTT. It codes for CASSWGQGGTEAFF.

The chain joins TRBV15 to TRBJ1-5; no clear D gene. This CDR3 region has 17 residues. The germline V gene encodes CDR1 LNHNV and CDR2 YYDKDF (reference sequence). Trimming removed 0 bases from V and 6 bases from J, with 18 bases in between. The CDR3 here is CATSRDNPVVSSQPQHF. For the CDR3, the DNA is TGTGCCACCAGCAGAGATAATCCCGTAGTAAGTAGTCAGCCCCAGCATTTT.